The text below deals with one T cell receptor (beta chain). This CDR3 is 15 amino acids long. The V gene lost 5 bases and the J gene lost 6 bases, with 14 bases spanning the gap. Per the germline V gene, CDR1 is MNHEY and CDR2 is SVGAGI. This entry comes from a study of blood T cell repertoires in COVID-19. Across the study: From the United States, Italy and Spain came samples of acute and convalescent COVID-19.

Assay used: immunoSEQ multiplex PCR; TCRdb lists only in-frame clones, some missing. Among around 320,000 clones listed, approximately 85% were seen once. The rearrangement joins TRBV6-5 to TRBJ1-6; D ambiguous. The receptor comes from a human donor in a cohort sampled during active COVID-19. The sequenced sample consisted of peripheral blood. The CDR3 here is CASSHSGNSNSPLHF. In DNA, the CDR3 is TGTGCCAGCAGTCATTCCGGGAACAGTAATTCACCCCTCCACTTT.